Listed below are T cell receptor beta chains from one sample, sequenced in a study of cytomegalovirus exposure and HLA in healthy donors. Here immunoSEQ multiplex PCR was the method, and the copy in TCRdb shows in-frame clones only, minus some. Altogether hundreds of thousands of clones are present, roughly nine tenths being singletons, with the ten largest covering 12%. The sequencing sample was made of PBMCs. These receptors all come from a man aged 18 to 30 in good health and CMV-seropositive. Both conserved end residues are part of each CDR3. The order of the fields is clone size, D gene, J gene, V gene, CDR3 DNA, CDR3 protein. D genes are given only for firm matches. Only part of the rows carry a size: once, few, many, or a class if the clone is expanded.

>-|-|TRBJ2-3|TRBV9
TGTGCCAGCAGCGTAGGACAGGCCACAGATACGCAGTATTTT
CASSVGQATDTQYF
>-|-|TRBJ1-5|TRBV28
TGTGCCAGCAGTTGGGACAATCAGCCCCAGCATTTT
CASSWDNQPQHF
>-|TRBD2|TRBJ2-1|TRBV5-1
TGCGCCAGCAGCTCCGATATCACTAGCGGGAGTTCCTACAATGAGCAGTTCTTC
CASSSDITSGSSYNEQFF
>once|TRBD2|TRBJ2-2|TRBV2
TGTGCCAGCAGTGACCTAGCGGGCAGCACCGGGGAGCTGTTTTTT
CASSDLAGSTGELFF
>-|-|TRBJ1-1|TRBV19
TGTGCCAGTAGTCTCCGGGAGCCCACTGAAGCTTTCTTT
CASSLREPTEAFF
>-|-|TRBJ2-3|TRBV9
TGTGCCAGCAGCGATGCGAGGTCAGATACGCAGTATTTT
CASSDARSDTQYF
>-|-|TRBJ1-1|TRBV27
TGTGCCAGCAGTCCTGGGACCCTTGGGGGTACCACTGAAGCTTTCTTT
CASSPGTLGGTTEAFF
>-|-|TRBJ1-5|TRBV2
TGTGCCAGCAGGGTAGAATATAGCAATCAGCCCCAGCATTTT
CASRVEYSNQPQHF
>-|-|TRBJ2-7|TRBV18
TGTGCCAGCTCACCACCCCCAGGGAAAGACGAGCAGTACTTC
CASSPPPGKDEQYF
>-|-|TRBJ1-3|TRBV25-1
TGTGCCAGCAGTGACCCCAACCGTAACACCATATATTTT
CASSDPNRNTIYF
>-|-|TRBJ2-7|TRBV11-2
TGTGCCAGCAGCTCCGGGACAATCTACGAGCAGTACTTC
CASSSGTIYEQYF
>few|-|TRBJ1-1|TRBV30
TGTGCCGCGGACTGGAACACTGAAGCTTTCTTT
CAADWNTEAFF
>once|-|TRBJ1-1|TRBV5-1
TGCGCCAGCAGCTTCGGGGGGCATAACACTGAAGCTTTCTTT
CASSFGGHNTEAFF
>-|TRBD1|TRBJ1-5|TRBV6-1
TGTGCCAGCAGAATAACAGGGGGTCAGCCCCAGCATTTT
CASRITGGQPQHF